Below are 23 T cell receptor beta chains sequenced from a single sample in a study of beta chain features in type 1 diabetes. Since all of the isolated RNA was reverse transcribed, expressed TCRB transcripts were what got sequenced. Method: immunoSEQ multiplex PCR; TCRdb's copy keeps in-frame clones and lacks some. The table records about 290,000 clones, 8% of them present only once. Sequenced material: central memory CD4+ T cells from blood. These receptors were obtained from a woman between 18 and 29 years old in good health.

The chain couples TRBV11-1 to TRBJ2-1, with D possibly TRBD2 on 6 matching bases. CDR3 length: 14 residues. Trimming removed 3 bases at V and 5 bases at J, with 11 bases between. Looked up from germline, CDR1 is SGHAT and CDR2 is FQDESV (reference sequence). CDR3 coding DNA: TGTGCCAGCAGCTTGGTACTAGCAGACAATGAGCAGTTCTTC. It codes for CASSLVLADNEQFF. The full variable domain, its missing parts supplied by reference TRBV11-1 and TRBJ2-1, is EAEVAQSPRYKITEKSQAVAFWCDPISGHATLYWYRQILGQGPELLVQFQDESVVDDSQLPKDRFSAERLKGVDSTLKIQPAELGDSAMYLCASSLVLADNEQFFGPGTRLTVL.

This clone has a handful of counts. This chain links TRBV14 with TRBJ1-4; D is unclear. V gave up 3 bases and J gave up 8 bases, with 4 bases separating them. CDR3 size: 11 residues. Looked up from germline, CDR1 is SGHDN and CDR2 is FVKESK. CDR3 sequence (DNA): TGTGCCAGCAGCCAGGAAGAAAAACTGTTTTTT. As protein: CASSQEEKLFF. The full variable domain, rest sourced from reference TRBV14 and TRBJ1-4, is EAGVTQFPSHSVIEKGQTVTLRCDPISGHDNLYWYRRVMGKEIKFLLHFVKESKQDESGMPNNRFLAERTGGTYSTLKVQPAELEDSGVYFCASSQEEKLFFGSGTQLSVL.

This clone was observed a few times. This sequence joins TRBV9 and TRBJ2-1, with D tentatively TRBD2 (6 bases). This CDR3 is 16 amino acids long. Germline loops: CDR1 SGDLS, CDR2 YYNGEE. V shed 4 bases and J shed 1 base, with 15 bases lying between them. CDR3 coding DNA: TGTGCCAGCAGCCCCCAAGCGGGTCTATCCTACAATGAGCAGTTCTTC. Translation gives CASSPQAGLSYNEQFF.

The table lists this clone with many counts. The chain combines TRBV7-2 with TRBJ2-1; the D is unclear. The CDR3 length is 12 residues. CDR1 and CDR2 (germline): SGHTA, FQGNSA. Deletions cut 5 bases from V and 4 bases from J, with 6 bases between. CDR3 sequence: CASSDPYNEQFF. CDR3 DNA: TGTGCCAGCAGCGATCCATACAATGAGCAGTTCTTC.

This clone was seen more than once but under ten times. The junction does not match germline at one end; this may be a read error. The chain couples TRBV7-7 to TRBJ1-1; no firm D call. Germline values: CDR1 SSHAT, CDR2 FNYEAQ (reference sequence). The CDR3 runs 13 residues. CDR3 loop: CASSLTVDTEAFF. CDR3 in DNA: TGTGCTAGCAGCCTGACTGTCGACACTGAAGCTTTCTTT.

There are a few counts of this clone. This likely traces to a read error, being one base from a far larger clone. This CDR3 is also generated by other DNA sequences in the sample. The chain combines TRBV11-3 with TRBJ2-3; no reliable D call. This CDR3 region has 11 residues. The germline gives CDR1 SGHNT, CDR2 YENEEA. The ends were cut back, 1 base at V and 5 bases at J, with 1 base in the middle. The DNA for the CDR3 is TGTGCCAGCAGCTTAGGAGATACGCAGTATTTT. Protein: CASSLGDTQYF.

The rearrangement uses TRBV5-1 and TRBJ1-1; tentative D call: TRBD1 (6 bases). This CDR3 has 16 residues. Trimming left V 1 base short and J 6 bases short, with 19 bases between. The V gene's germline CDR1 is SGHRS and CDR2 YFSETQ. The CDR3 sequence: CASSLPLGGANAEAFF. The CDR3 DNA reads TGCGCCAGCAGCTTGCCCCTCGGGGGGGCCAACGCTGAAGCTTTCTTT.

Only a few counts were recorded for this clone. In the same sample, other DNA sequences code for this CDR3. For the CDR3, the DNA is TGCGCCAGCAGCCAAGAAAGGATCTCTAACTATGGCTACACCTTC. Translation: CASSQERISNYGYTF. The chain employs TRBV4-3 and TRBJ1-2; the D is unclear. CDR1 LGHNA and CDR2 YSLEER come from the germline V gene. V lost 0 bases and J 0 bases, leaving 8 bases between the germline ends. The CDR3 length is 15 residues.

This clone was recorded a few times. The V call is TRBV4-1, the J call TRBJ1-1, with D uncertain. Germline CDR1 reads MGHRA; CDR2 reads YSYEKL. The CDR3 is 14 amino acids. The V gene lost 1 base and the J gene lost 0 bases, with 6 bases spanning the gap. The CDR3 DNA reads as TGCGCCAGCAGCCAAGCCGGGATGAACACTGAAGCTTTCTTT. It is translated as CASSQAGMNTEAFF.

The chain has TRBV2 and TRBJ2-5; a possible D gene is TRBD1 (6 bases). V lost 3 bases and J 4 bases, leaving 6 bases between the germline ends. The CDR3 is 12 amino acids. Germline-derived CDR1 and CDR2 are SNHLY and FYNNEI. CDR3 DNA sequence: TGTGCCAGCAGTGAGGACAGAGAGACCCAGTACTTC. This encodes CASSEDRETQYF.

In its sample, this clone was seen a few times. The chain has TRBV25-1 and TRBJ1-2; D might be TRBD1 (6 bases). The germline V and J ends were trimmed by 2 bases and 9 bases, with 19 bases remaining between them. From germline, CDR1 is MGHDK and CDR2 SYGVNS. The CDR3 is made up of 15 amino acids. The CDR3 nucleotides are TGTGCCAGCAGTGAACTAAACAGGGTCCCGCAGAGCTACACCTTC. Protein sequence: CASSELNRVPQSYTF.

In this sample, this clone turned up a few times. The rearrangement links TRBV6-5 to TRBJ2-1; D remains unclear. The CDR3 length is 11 residues. Trimming removed 5 bases at V and 8 bases at J, with 7 bases between. Germline-derived CDR1 and CDR2 are MNHEY and SVGAGI. The CDR3 loop reads CASSAYDEQFF. In DNA, the CDR3 is TGTGCCAGCAGTGCGTATGATGAGCAGTTCTTC.

This clone occurred a few times. CDR3 sequence reads: CASSLGLAGGENEQFF. The DNA for the CDR3 is TGTGCCAGCAGCCTCGGACTAGCGGGAGGTGAGAATGAGCAGTTCTTC. This chain uses TRBV7-6 with TRBJ2-1, with 14 bases lining up with TRBD2. Germline V gene data show CDR1 as SGHVS and CDR2 as FNYEAQ. V shed 5 bases, J shed 7 bases, and the junction held 7 bases outside the gene matches. CDR3 length: 16 amino acids. Full variable domain (rest looked up from reference TRBV7-6 and TRBJ2-1): GAGVSQSPRYKVTKRGQDVALRCDPISGHVSLYWYRQALGQGPEFLTYFNYEAQQDKSGLPNDRFSAERPEGSISTLTIQRTEQRDSAMYRCASSLGLAGGENEQFFGPGTRLTVL.

The genes are TRBV5-4 and TRBJ1-1; no reliable D call. This CDR3 contains 14 residues. CDR1 and CDR2 (germline): SGHNT, YYREEE (reference sequence). V was pared by 6 bases and J by 0 bases, with 12 bases between. In DNA form, the CDR3 reads TGTGCCAGCACTCGAACTCAGGTGAACACTGAAGCTTTCTTT. It translates to CASTRTQVNTEAFF.

This clone was seen ten or more times. This chain uses TRBV7-2 with TRBJ1-3; D unresolved. Germline loops: CDR1 SGHTA, CDR2 FQGNSA. The CDR3 runs to 14 residues. V lost 1 base to trimming and J lost 0 bases, with 4 bases between them. Here the CDR3 DNA reads TGTGCCAGCAGCTTAGAAGCCTCTGGAAACACCATATATTTT. It codes for CASSLEASGNTIYF.

This clone occurred a few times. The chain employs TRBV28 and TRBJ1-6, with D possibly matching TRBD1 (6 bases). The CDR3 contains 13 residues. V was shortened by 9 bases and J by 5 bases, with 11 bases between the two germline ends. The V gene's germline CDR1 is MDHEN and CDR2 SYDVKM. CDR3 coding DNA: TGTGCCAGTTGGGGACACCATAATTCACCCCTCCACTTT. Encoded protein: CASWGHHNSPLHF.

J is TRBJ2-1 and V is TRBV25-1; the D gene could be TRBD1 or TRBD2 (5 bases each). V lost 7 bases, J lost 6 bases, and 19 bases lay in between. The CDR3 contains 15 residues. Germline CDR1 reads MGHDK; CDR2 reads SYGVNS. CDR3 nucleotides: TGTGCCAGCAACTCGGGTCAGCTTGGGACCAATGAGCAGTTCTTC. Residues: CASNSGQLGTNEQFF.

The V call is TRBV4-2, the J call TRBJ2-5, with 9 bases identical to TRBD2. CDR3 length: 17 amino acids. Unmatched junction bases numbered 7, after V lost 0 bases and J lost 2 bases. The germline CDR1 and CDR2 sequences are LGHNA and YNFKEQ. CDR3 amino acids: CASSQDGGGGGQETQYF. CDR3 nucleotides: TGTGCCAGCAGCCAAGATGGCGGCGGGGGGGGACAAGAGACCCAGTACTTC.

This clone has a handful of counts. The chain is built from TRBV19 and TRBJ2-3, with 7 bases lining up with TRBD1. CDR1 is LNHDA and CDR2 is SQIVND in the germline V gene (reference sequence). V lost 2 bases, J lost 5 bases, and 10 bases stayed unmatched. This CDR3 region has 16 residues. The CDR3 nucleotides are TGTGCCAGTAGTATAAGACGACAGGGCAATGGAGATACGCAGTATTTT. Its protein product is CASSIRRQGNGDTQYF.

This clone was recorded a few times. The chain has TRBV4-3 and TRBJ1-5; D is ambiguous. The CDR3 totals 15 residues. Germline V gene lookup returns CDR1 LGHNA and CDR2 YSLEER. Trimming took 1 base from V and 9 from J, leaving 16 bases between them. CDR3: CASSQVSAAGSPQHF. CDR3 in DNA: TGCGCCAGCAGCCAAGTATCGGCCGCAGGTTCGCCCCAGCATTTT.

The table lists this clone with many counts. This chain uses TRBV28 with TRBJ2-7; 7 bases line up with TRBD1. The V gene end was trimmed by 6 bases and the J gene end by 3 bases; junction bases not matched to a gene: 8. The germline gives CDR1 MDHEN, CDR2 SYDVKM. The CDR3 extends over 14 amino acids. CDR3 nucleotides: TGTGCCAGCAGCACAGGGGCACAAGGCTACGAGCAGTACGTC. Its translation is CASSTGAQGYEQYV.

This clone has only a few counts. The chain combines TRBV25-1 with TRBJ2-1; D tentatively fits TRBD1 or TRBD2 (5 bases each). The CDR3 is made up of 15 amino acids. CDR1 is MGHDK and CDR2 is SYGVNS in the germline V gene. V lost 5 bases, J lost 7 bases, and 18 bases lay in between. CDR3 protein: CASSPRGARLNEQFF. The CDR3 DNA reads as TGTGCCAGCAGTCCACGAGGGGCGCGTTTGAATGAGCAGTTCTTC.

This clone was counted only a few times. In nucleotides, the CDR3 is TGTGCCAGCACCCCCGGGACTGGGGGCTACGAGCAGTACGTC. Protein product: CASTPGTGGYEQYV. This chain connects TRBV28 to TRBJ2-7, with TRBD2 as a possible D gene (6 bases). Looked up from germline, CDR1 is MDHEN and CDR2 is SYDVKM. CDR3 length equals 14 residues. V lost 7 bases and J 3 bases, leaving 16 bases between the germline ends.